Below, 4 T cell receptor beta chains from the same sample are listed, as sequenced in a study of cytomegalovirus exposure and HLA in healthy donors. Amplification used 60 Vbeta primers and 13 Jbeta primers. Here immunoSEQ multiplex PCR was the method, and the copy in TCRdb shows in-frame clones only, minus some. The sample yields approximately 150,000 clones, roughly 80% seen once. Sequenced sample: PBMCs. The receptors derive from a male donor in good health and CMV-seronegative.

The chain joins TRBV2 to TRBJ1-5, with D unresolved. The CDR3 contains 14 residues. V lost 6 bases to trimming and J lost 4 bases, with 13 bases between them. Germline loops: CDR1 SNHLY, CDR2 FYNNEI. In DNA, the CDR3 is TGTGCCAGCAGCCCCTCGAACAAAAATCAGCCCCAGCATTTT. Residues: CASSPSNKNQPQHF.

This chain connects TRBV2 to TRBJ1-2; D is perhaps TRBD1 (6 bases). The V and J ends lost 9 bases and 2 bases respectively, with 19 bases between them. Germline V gene data show CDR1 as SNHLY and CDR2 as FYNNEI. The CDR3 extends over 15 amino acids. CDR3 in DNA: TGTGCCAGGGGACAAGAAGCCCCTCTAAACTATGGCTACACCTTC. Translated, it gives CARGQEAPLNYGYTF. The full variable domain, with the rest looked up from reference TRBV2 and TRBJ1-2, is EPEVTQTPSHQVTQMGQEVILRCVPISNHLYFYWYRQILGQKVEFLVSFYNNEISEKSEIFDDQFSVERPDGSNFTLKIRSTKLEDSAMYFCARGQEAPLNYGYTFGSGTRLTVV.

This clone was counted a single time. The chain employs TRBV5-1 and TRBJ2-1; 8 nucleotides match TRBD1. CDR1 is SGHRS, CDR2 YFSETQ, per germline. V lost 4 bases and J lost 7; bases outside the gene matches: 10. The CDR3 runs to 15 residues. The CDR3 DNA sequence: TGCGCCAGCAGCCTAGGACAGGGAGGTCTGAATGAGCAGTTCTTC. Protein sequence: CASSLGQGGLNEQFF.

The chain joins TRBV30 to TRBJ1-1; no clear D. The CDR3 runs to 12 residues. Germline V gene sequence: CDR1 GTSNPN, CDR2 SVGIG (reference sequence). V was cut by 3 bases and J by 11 bases, with 16 bases left in between. The CDR3, as DNA: TGTGCCTGGAGCCAGGAACGCCTAAATGCTTTCTTT. Protein product: CAWSQERLNAFF.